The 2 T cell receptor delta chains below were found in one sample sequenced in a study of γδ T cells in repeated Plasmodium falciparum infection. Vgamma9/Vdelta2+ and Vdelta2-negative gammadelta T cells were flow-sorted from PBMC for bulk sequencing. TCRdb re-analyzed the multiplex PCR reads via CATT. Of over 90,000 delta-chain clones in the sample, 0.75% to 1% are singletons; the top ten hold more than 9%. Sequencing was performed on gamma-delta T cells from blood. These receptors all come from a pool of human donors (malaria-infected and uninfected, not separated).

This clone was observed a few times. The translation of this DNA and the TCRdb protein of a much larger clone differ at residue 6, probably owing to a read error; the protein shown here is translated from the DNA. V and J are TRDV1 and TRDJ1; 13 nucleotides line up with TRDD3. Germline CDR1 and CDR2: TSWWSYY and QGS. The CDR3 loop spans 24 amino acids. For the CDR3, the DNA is TGCGCTCTTGGGGAAGACCTCAAGAAAGTACACTGGGGGATACGATTGTTTAACACCGATAAACTCATCTTT. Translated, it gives CALGEDLKKVHWGIRLFNTDKLIF.

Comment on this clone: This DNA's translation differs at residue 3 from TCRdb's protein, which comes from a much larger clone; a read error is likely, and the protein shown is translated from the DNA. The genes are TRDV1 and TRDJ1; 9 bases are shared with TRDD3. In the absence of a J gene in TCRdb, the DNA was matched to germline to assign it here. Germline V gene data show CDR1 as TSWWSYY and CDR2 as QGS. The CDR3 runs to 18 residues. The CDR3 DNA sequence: TGTGCTCCTGGGGAGGGGATACGCGGTTTCGTGGGTACCGATAAACTCATCTTT. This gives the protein CAPGEGIRGFVGTDKLIF.